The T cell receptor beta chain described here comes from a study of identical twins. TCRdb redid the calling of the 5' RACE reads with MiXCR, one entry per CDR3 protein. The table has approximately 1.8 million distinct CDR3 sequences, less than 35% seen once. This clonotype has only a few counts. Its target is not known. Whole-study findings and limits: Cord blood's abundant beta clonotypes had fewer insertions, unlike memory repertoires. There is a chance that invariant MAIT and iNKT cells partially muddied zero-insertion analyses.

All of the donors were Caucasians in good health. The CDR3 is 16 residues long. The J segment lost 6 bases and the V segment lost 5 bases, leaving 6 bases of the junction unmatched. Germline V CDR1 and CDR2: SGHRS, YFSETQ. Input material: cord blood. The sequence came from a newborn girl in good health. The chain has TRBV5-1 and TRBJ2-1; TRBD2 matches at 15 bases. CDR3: CASRLGLAGGSNEQFF. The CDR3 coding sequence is TGCGCCAGCAGACTGGGACTAGCGGGAGGCTCCAATGAGCAGTTCTTC.